A selection of T cell receptor beta chains follows, all from one sample in a study of T-cell reconstitution after alpha-beta-depleted transplantation in children. TCRdb processed the PCR reads anew with MiXCR; each CDR3 protein has one entry. The repertoire has approximately 250,000 distinct CDR3 sequences, about 26% of them found once; the top ten carry 2% to 3%. The sequencing used PBMCs, collected before TCRalphabeta/CD19-depleted stem cell transplant. The receptors originated from a girl aged 2 to 10 with Fanconi anemia, due to receive a stem cell transplant. The CDR3 runs from the conserved cysteine through the conserved F or W. A clone size is listed for some rows: how often the clone was seen (once, few, many), or a class if it is expanded.

v_gene: TRBV5-1; abundance: many; j_gene: TRBJ2-4; CDR3aa: CASSFDTIVAKNIQYF
v_gene: TRBV5-1; abundance: few; j_gene: TRBJ2-7; CDR3aa: CASSSDGTTYEQYF
v_gene: TRBV29-1; abundance: many; j_gene: TRBJ2-7; CDR3aa: CSVAGLYEQYF
v_gene: TRBV20-1; abundance: many; j_gene: TRBJ2-1; CDR3aa: CSARDYRAFLYNEQFF
v_gene: TRBV12-3/TRBV12-4; abundance: -; j_gene: TRBJ2-7; CDR3aa: CASSFSPLSDHVYEQYF
v_gene: TRBV21-1; abundance: many; j_gene: TRBJ2-3; CDR3aa: CASSKASGEDTQYF
v_gene: TRBV28; abundance: few; j_gene: TRBJ1-2; CDR3aa: CASSFPFYGYTF
v_gene: TRBV12-3/TRBV12-4; abundance: few; j_gene: TRBJ2-5; CDR3aa: CASSFPKTGPQETQYF
v_gene: TRBV12-3/TRBV12-4; abundance: many; j_gene: TRBJ1-3; CDR3aa: CASSFLNTIYF
v_gene: TRBV7-2; abundance: -; j_gene: TRBJ2-3; CDR3aa: CASSLWGADTQYF
v_gene: TRBV28; abundance: -; j_gene: TRBJ2-7; CDR3aa: CASSFAFRDGGGNEQYF
v_gene: TRBV6-6; abundance: many; j_gene: TRBJ2-1; CDR3aa: CASYFGGNEQFF
v_gene: TRBV5-6; abundance: many; j_gene: TRBJ2-1; CDR3aa: CASSLGLDSYNEQFF
v_gene: TRBV20-1; abundance: many; j_gene: TRBJ2-7; CDR3aa: CSARDPSGDYEQYF
v_gene: TRBV28; abundance: -; j_gene: TRBJ2-7; CDR3aa: CASRKRQDHSYEQYF
v_gene: TRBV29-1; abundance: -; j_gene: TRBJ1-2; CDR3aa: CSVEATAGYGYTF
v_gene: TRBV3-1; abundance: many; j_gene: TRBJ2-7; CDR3aa: CASSPGQDLAYEQYF
v_gene: TRBV25-1; abundance: -; j_gene: TRBJ2-5; CDR3aa: CASSAGSQETQYF
v_gene: TRBV29-1; abundance: few; j_gene: TRBJ1-2; CDR3aa: CSVDWRGGGYTF
v_gene: TRBV20-1; abundance: -; j_gene: TRBJ2-7; CDR3aa: CSARSDRTAYEQYF
v_gene: TRBV20-1; abundance: -; j_gene: TRBJ2-1; CDR3aa: CSASTRQGVHDNEQFF
v_gene: TRBV27; abundance: -; j_gene: TRBJ2-7; CDR3aa: CASSPLAGGPTYEQYF